This T cell receptor (beta chain) is drawn from a study of blood T cell repertoires in COVID-19 (TCRdb year 2020). Describing the broader study: Samples from collaborators originated in the United States, Italy and Spain and spanned both the acute and convalescent phases of COVID-19. The material from the prospective study consisted of cDNA or gDNA derived from T cells, B-cell-depleted T cells, or PBMCs. The dataset comprised deeply sampled blood TCRbeta repertoires from subjects exposed to, actively infected with, or recovered from COVID-19. A freely available public database, intended as a resource for researchers studying the immune response to SARS-CoV-2, is where the repertoires were released. The samples were drawn from two sources: the first 160 participants of the ongoing ImmuneRACE study, and fewer than 1,500 subjects contributed by 6 global collaborators. A de-identified subject ID, COVID-19 status, age in years and sex were almost always included in the sample metadata. HLA class I and class II types, where available, came from metadata supplied by the sample provider rather than from assay-based typing.

TCRbeta CDR3 regions were amplified from genomic DNA by means of the immunoSEQ Assay, a bias-controlled multiplex PCR. Regarding the original processing steps: The number of nucleated cells in each sample was estimated from the amplification of reference gene primers within the assay. Sequence reads were collapsed and filtered to measure the absolute abundance of every unique TCRbeta CDR3 rearrangement. Productive Simpson clonality was computed per sample as the square root of Simpson's diversity index over productive rearrangements. TCRdb provides this immuneACCESS table in a form limited to in-frame rearrangements. Some clones are lacking; in checked studies, under half of them reflect an unresolved V gene, and why the rest are absent is not known. The DNA gave D and trimming, while V, J and clone size come from that table. In all, the sample holds hundreds of thousands of clones, and roughly nine tenths of those were seen once. Together, the top ten hold around 3% of the sample.

Broader findings and caveats from the paper: The amount of clinical and demographic metadata varied by source and participant and was provided uncurated.

One collaborating source in Seattle enrolled patients while the patients were actively infected and followed the patients over time throughout the course of disease. Whole blood was collected in K2EDTA tubes by collaborating institutions according to the institutions' own protocols. For TCRbeta analysis, collaborator samples were shipped as frozen whole blood, as isolated PBMCs, or as DNA extracted from either sample type. To note about this clone: What this receptor recognizes is not known. No base quality values were provided; no much bigger clone lies one nucleotide off.

V is pruned by 1 base and J by 6 bases, leaving 4 bases of the junction without a gene match. CDR1 and CDR2, per the germline V gene, are SQVTM and ANQGSEA. Reading from cysteine to phenylalanine, the CDR3 counts 13 amino acids. Solely the CDR3 DNA is kept, with 39 bases framed from the first base. Recombination linked TRBV29-1 to TRBJ1-1; 8 central bases correspond to TRBD1. Sequenced: peripheral blood. This sequence originates from a woman aged 25-40 years with COVID-19, enrolled during active disease. The CDR3: CSVEGTGFAEAFF. The DNA sequence is TGCAGCGTTGAAGGGACAGGGTTTGCTGAAGCTTTCTTT.